The 2 T cell receptor beta chains presented below share a single source sample, sequenced in a study of shared clonotypes between healthy human individuals. This table comes from immunoSEQ multiplex PCR, and its TCRdb copy is limited to in-frame clones, with some not included. The sample holds about 2 million clones, approximately 94% seen once. CD45RO-negative CD8 cells positively selected for CCR7 made up the naive population, which excluded terminally differentiated effector memory CD45RA+ cells. The specimen sequenced was naive CD8+ T cells sorted from blood. Receptor source: a man between 18 and 35 years old in good health.

The chain employs TRBV6-1 and TRBJ2-7; no reliable D call. The ends were cut back, 5 bases at V and 3 bases at J, with 11 bases in the middle. This CDR3 has 13 residues. The germline V gene has CDR1 MNHNS and CDR2 SASEGT. The CDR3 reads CASSPSLGYEQYF. The CDR3 DNA is TGTGCCAGCAGTCCTTCATTGGGCTACGAGCAGTACTTC.

The V and J genes are TRBV21-1 and TRBJ2-1; the D segment call TRBD1 is taken from the table without a DNA check. TRBV21-1 is recorded as a pseudogene. This CDR3 contains 15 residues. For the CDR3, the DNA is TGTGCCAGCAGCGACAGGGCCCCCTGCTACAATGAGCAGTTCTTC. This encodes CASSDRAPCYNEQFF.